What follows are 10 T cell receptor beta chains derived from one specimen sequenced in a study of regulatory T cells in long-lasting Graves disease. The time point was: persistent/refractory GD, antithyroid drugs over 5 years with positive TRAb. RNA extracted from PBMCs served as the sequencing template. CDR3 regions were amplified by Arm-PCR using iRepertoire HTBI primers to build TCR beta libraries. From the multiplex PCR reads, TCRdb called clonotypes with MiXCR, one entry per CDR3 protein. The sample shows fewer than 400,000 distinct CDR3 sequences, more than 20% of them seen only once. Specimen: peripheral blood mononuclear cells (PBMCs), collected when the disease was refractory, from a patient treated with antithyroid drugs. These receptors were taken from a female donor with Graves disease.

Turning to this clonotype: A much larger clone lies one base from this, so it may be a read error. V is TRBV7-2 and J is TRBJ2-7, with TRBD2 matching 14 bases. The length of the CDR3 is 16 residues. In germline, CDR1 is SGHTA, CDR2 FQGNSA. The CDR3 DNA reads as TGTGCCGGCAGCTTAGCCGGGACTAGCGGGAGCAACGAGCAGTACTTC. Protein: CAGSLAGTSGSNEQYF.

This clonotype was observed many times. V and J are TRBV6-1 and TRBJ2-5; 11 bases map to TRBD1. Germline V gene data show CDR1 as MNHNS and CDR2 as SASEGT. Losses at the gene ends were 5 bases for V and 5 bases for J; bases not matched to a gene: 4. This CDR3 spans 14 amino acids. The DNA of the CDR3 is TGTGCCAGCAGTCGGACAGGGGGCGTGGAGACCCAGTACTTC. Translation gives CASSRTGGVETQYF.

This clonotype has just a few counts. A junction end diverges from the germline sequence, so it may reflect a read error. The chain links TRBV2 to TRBJ2-6; D possibly matches TRBD1 or TRBD2 (5 bases each). CDR1 and CDR2 from the germline V gene are SNHLY and FYNNEI. This CDR3 spans 16 amino acids. The CDR3 loop is CASSLTRGSGASVLTF. For the CDR3, the DNA is TGTGCCAGCTCTTTGACCCGGGGCTCTGGGGCCAGCGTCCTGACTTTC.

This clonotype was seen a few times. V usage is TRBV12-3 or TRBV12-4 and J usage is TRBJ1-5, with D uncertain. The CDR3 has 17 residues. V was pared by 1 base and J by 1 base, with 14 bases between. CDR3 sequence reads: CASSLESSGVSNQPQHF. The DNA of the CDR3 is TGTGCCAGCAGTTTAGAATCGAGCGGGGTGAGCAATCAGCCCCAGCATTTT.

This clonotype was counted at least ten times. The chain combines TRBV6-5 with TRBJ1-2; 8 bases are a match to TRBD1. After removal of 4 bases from V and 7 bases from J, the junction contained 5 bases not matched to a gene. The CDR3 length is 13 residues. Germline values: CDR1 MNHEY, CDR2 SVGAGI. The CDR3 DNA follows: TGTGCCAGCAGTTTGGCAGGGGGCTTTGGCTACACCTTC. It is translated as CASSLAGGFGYTF.

The V gene is TRBV9, the J gene TRBJ1-1; possibly TRBD1 for D (6 bases). CDR1 is SGDLS and CDR2 is YYNGEE in the germline V gene. Trimming removed 3 bases at V and 2 bases at J, with 14 bases between. The length of the CDR3 is 15 residues. CDR3 nucleotide sequence: TGTGCCAGCAGCGCCCAGACAGGACCCAACACTGAAGCTTTCTTT. Encoded protein: CASSAQTGPNTEAFF.

There are many counts of this clonotype. The CDR3, as DNA: TGTGCCAGCTCACAGACAGTCTTCGAGCAGTACTTC. Amino acids: CASSQTVFEQYF. The V gene is TRBV18, the J gene TRBJ2-7; TRBD1 might be the D (5 bases). Germline V CDR1 and CDR2: KGHSH, LQKENI. Trimming stripped 4 bases from V and 6 bases from J, with 10 bases between. The CDR3 runs to 12 residues.

The CDR3 coding sequence is TGTGCCAGCATGTTAGCGGGGATAAATGAGCAGTTCTTC. It is translated as CASMLAGINEQFF. The chain employs TRBV2 and TRBJ2-1, with 8 bases identical to TRBD2. Germline trimming cut 7 bases from V and 7 bases from J; bases unmatched to any gene: 6. This CDR3 is 13 amino acids long. Germline V CDR1 and CDR2: SNHLY, FYNNEI. Complete variable domain (other parts from reference TRBV2 and TRBJ2-1): EPEVTQTPSHQVTQMGQEVILRCVPISNHLYFYWYRQILGQKVEFLVSFYNNEISEKSEIFDDQFSVERPDGSNFTLKIRSTKLEDSAMYFCASMLAGINEQFFGPGTRLTVL.

This chain uses TRBV3-1 with TRBJ2-5; tentatively, D is TRBD1 or TRBD2 (5 bases each). This CDR3 has 14 residues. Germline V gene lookup returns CDR1 LGHDT and CDR2 YNNKEL (reference sequence). The ends were cut back, 4 bases at V and 1 base at J, with 10 bases in the middle. The CDR3 nucleotides are TGTGCCAGCAGCCGGGGGATCAGCCAAGAGACCCAGTACTTC. Translation: CASSRGISQETQYF.

This clonotype has a count of ten or more. The chain carries TRBV12-3 or TRBV12-4 and TRBJ1-2, with 7 bases aligning to TRBD1. J gave up 4 bases and V 7 bases, and 6 bases lay outside the gene matches. The CDR3 is 13 residues long. The CDR3 region has the DNA TGTGCCAGCACCCGGGACAGCGGCTATGGCTACACCTTC. It translates to CASTRDSGYGYTF.